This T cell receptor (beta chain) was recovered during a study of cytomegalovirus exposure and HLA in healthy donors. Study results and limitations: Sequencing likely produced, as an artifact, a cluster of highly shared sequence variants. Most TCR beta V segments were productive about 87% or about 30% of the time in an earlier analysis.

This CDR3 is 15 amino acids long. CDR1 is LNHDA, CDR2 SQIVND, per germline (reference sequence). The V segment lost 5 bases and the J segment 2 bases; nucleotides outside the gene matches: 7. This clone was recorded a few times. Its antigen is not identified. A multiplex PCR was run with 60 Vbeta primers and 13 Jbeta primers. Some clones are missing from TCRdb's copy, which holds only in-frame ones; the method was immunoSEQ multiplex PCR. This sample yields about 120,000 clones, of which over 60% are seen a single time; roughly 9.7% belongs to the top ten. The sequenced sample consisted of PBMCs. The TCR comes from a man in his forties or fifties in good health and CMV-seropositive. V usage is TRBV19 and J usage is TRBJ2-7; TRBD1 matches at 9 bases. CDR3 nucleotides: TGTGCCAGTAGTGCCCAGACAGGGGGGGCCTACGAGCAGTACTTC. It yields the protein CASSAQTGGAYEQYF.